Presented here are 8 T cell receptor beta chains from one specimen sequenced in a study of blood T cell repertoires in COVID-19. TCRdb's table, derived via immunoSEQ multiplex PCR, lists solely in-frame clones and lacks some. The sample includes 45,000 or so clones, 87% of them seen just once. The sample consisted of peripheral blood. These receptors all come from an elderly woman in a cohort sampled during active or convalescent COVID-19.

The gene calls are TRBV5-8 and TRBJ1-5; D gene ambiguous. From germline, CDR1 is SGHTS and CDR2 YDEGEE. Between the trimmed V and J ends, which lost 7 bases and 1 base, there was a span of 15 bases. The CDR3 covers 15 residues. The CDR3 here is CASSGGRVSNQPQHF. In DNA form, the CDR3 reads TGTGCCAGCTCGGGAGGAAGGGTGAGCAATCAGCCCCAGCATTTT. Variable domain in full (rest from reference TRBV5-8 and TRBJ1-5): EAGVTQSPTHLIKTRGQQATLRCSPISGHTSVYWYQQALGLGLQFLLWYDEGEERNRGNFPPRFSGRQFPNYSSELNVNALELEDSALYLCASSGGRVSNQPQHFGDGTRLSIL.

The chain combines TRBV5-1 with TRBJ2-5; tentative D call: TRBD2 (5 bases). The CDR3 sequence is 15 residues long. From germline, CDR1 is SGHRS and CDR2 YFSETQ. With 0 bases removed from V and 1 base from J, the gap between germline ends came to 10 bases. CDR3 amino acids: CASSLGSDFQETQYF. The CDR3, as DNA: TGCGCCAGCAGCTTGGGCTCGGACTTCCAAGAGACCCAGTACTTC.

The rearrangement uses TRBV6-5 and TRBJ2-5; perhaps TRBD2 as D (5 bases). CDR3 length: 14 residues. With 8 bases removed from V and 7 bases from J, the gap between germline ends came to 20 bases. Germline CDR1 reads MNHEY; CDR2 reads SVGAGI. The CDR3 DNA sequence: TGTGCCAGCGTAAATCTCTACAGCGAGGGGACCCAGTACTTC. It specifies CASVNLYSEGTQYF.

The gene calls are TRBV2 and TRBJ2-5, with TRBD2 identical over 8 bases. Germline V CDR1 and CDR2: SNHLY, FYNNEI. V lost 7 bases to trimming and J lost 4 bases; unmatched junction nucleotides: 5. The CDR3 extends over 13 amino acids. The CDR3 loop is CASMELAGETQYF. CDR3 DNA: TGTGCCAGCATGGAGCTAGCGGGAGAGACCCAGTACTTC.

V and J are TRBV6-6 and TRBJ1-5; the match to TRBD1 covers 7 bases. Germline V gives CDR1 MNHNY, CDR2 SVGAGI (reference sequence). This CDR3 comprises 13 residues. V lost 7 bases and J lost 6; bases outside the gene matches: 6. CDR3 region: CASIAGTAQPQHF. The CDR3 nucleotides are TGTGCCAGCATCGCAGGGACAGCTCAGCCCCAGCATTTT.

The chain has TRBV29-1 and TRBJ2-3; 10 bases are a match to TRBD2. Germline V CDR1 and CDR2: SQVTM, ANQGSEA. Losses at the gene ends were 8 bases for V and 4 bases for J; bases not matched to a gene: 6. The CDR3 has 13 amino acids. The CDR3 here is CSHSGRAADTQYF. For the CDR3, the DNA is TGCAGCCACAGCGGGAGGGCCGCAGATACGCAGTATTTT.

V is TRBV25-1 and J is TRBJ1-5; no clear D. V dropped 5 bases and J dropped 3 bases, with 11 bases sitting between them. The length of the CDR3 is 14 residues. Germline values: CDR1 MGHDK, CDR2 SYGVNS. CDR3 nucleotide sequence: TGTGCCAGCAGTCAAGCGGGGAACAATCAGCCCCAGCATTTT. It is translated as CASSQAGNNQPQHF.

The chain combines TRBV5-5 with TRBJ2-1; perhaps TRBD1 as D (6 bases). CDR1 is SGHKS and CDR2 is YYEKEE in the germline V gene (reference sequence). This CDR3 contains 17 residues. The ends were cut back, 4 bases at V and 4 bases at J, with 21 bases in the middle. CDR3 residues: CASSPLGGQGRYNEQFF. CDR3 DNA: TGTGCCAGCAGCCCTCTTGGCGGGCAGGGGCGTTACAATGAGCAGTTCTTC.